The 9 T cell receptor beta chains below come from one sample, sequenced in a study of immune cell composition in non-small cell lung cancer. Profiling relied on immunoSEQ multiplex PCR, and the TCRdb table lists in-frame clones only, not all of them. The table shows about 7,600 clones, with around four fifths occurring only once. The specimen sequenced was lung tumor tissue. The receptors stem from a human donor with non-small cell lung cancer.

The rearrangement uses TRBV5-1 and TRBJ1-1; perhaps TRBD1 as D (5 bases). The germline gives CDR1 SGHRS, CDR2 YFSETQ. The CDR3 contains 17 residues. Trimming took 0 bases from V and 6 from J, leaving 21 bases between them. Here the CDR3 DNA reads TGCGCCAGCAGCTTGGCGGGGGGAGGCCTAGGCTATGCTGAAGCTTTCTTT. Its translation is CASSLAGGGLGYAEAFF. The whole variable domain, remainder taken from reference TRBV5-1 and TRBJ1-1, is KAGVTQTPRYLIKTRGQQVTLSCSPISGHRSVSWYQQTPGQGLQFLFEYFSETQRNKGNFPGRFSGRQFSNSRSEMNVSTLELGDSALYLCASSLAGGGLGYAEAFFGQGTRLTVV.

This clone has a handful of counts. In DNA form, the CDR3 reads TGTGCCAGCAGCTTAAGACAGGGGGACCACAATGAGCAGTTCTTC. It encodes CASSLRQGDHNEQFF. This chain uses TRBV11-1 with TRBJ2-1; 9 bases are a match to TRBD1. J lost 5 bases, V lost 2 bases, and 4 bases had no gene match. Germline lookup yields CDR1 SGHAT and CDR2 FQDESV (reference sequence). CDR3 length: 15 residues.

The chain joins TRBV5-5 to TRBJ2-7; maybe TRBD1 (6 bases). This CDR3 spans 14 amino acids. The germline gives CDR1 SGHKS, CDR2 YYEKEE (reference sequence). V was trimmed by 4 bases and J by 2 bases, leaving 13 bases between them. The CDR3 here is CASSITGKAYEQYF. DNA for the CDR3: TGTGCCAGCAGCATCACAGGGAAAGCCTACGAGCAGTACTTC.

The table lists this clone with a count of one. CDR3 residues: CASSLRDGGQALSYEQYF. The CDR3, as DNA: TGTGCCAGCAGCTTGAGGGACGGGGGACAGGCCCTCTCCTACGAGCAGTACTTC. The chain couples TRBV7-9 to TRBJ2-7; 8 nucleotides line up with TRBD1. Germline CDR1 is SEHNR and CDR2 is FQNEAQ (reference sequence). The CDR3 contains 18 residues. Unmatched junction bases numbered 13, after V lost 3 bases and J lost 0 bases. The full variable domain, rest sourced from reference TRBV7-9 and TRBJ2-7, is DTGVSQNPRHKITKRGQNVTFRCDPISEHNRLYWYRQTLGQGPEFLTYFQNEAQLEKSRLLSDRFSAERPKGSFSTLEIQRTEQGDSAMYLCASSLRDGGQALSYEQYFGPGTRLTVT.

J is TRBJ2-7 and V is TRBV4-3, with D possibly being TRBD1 (5 bases). V was shortened by 0 bases and J by 2 bases, with 11 bases between the two germline ends. Germline assignment: CDR1 LGHNA and CDR2 YSLEER. This CDR3 is 15 amino acids long. CDR3 nucleotide sequence: TGCGCCAGCAGCCAAGATCTTGAGACAGCCTACGAGCAGTACTTC. Amino acid sequence: CASSQDLETAYEQYF.

This clone was seen a few times. The chain recombines TRBV10-1 with TRBJ2-7; TRBD1 might be the D (6 bases). This CDR3 region has 11 residues. Germline CDR1 WNHNN, CDR2 SYGVQD (reference sequence). DNA for the CDR3: TGCTCCGGACAGAGCGACTACGAGCAGTACTTC. It specifies CSGQSDYEQYF.

The chain has TRBV4-3 and TRBJ1-4; D remains ambiguous. CDR1 and CDR2 (germline): LGHNA, YSLEER. V lost 0 bases to trimming and J lost 7 bases, with 12 bases between them. CDR3 length: 15 amino acids. The CDR3 coding sequence is TGCGCCAGCAGCCAAGATAGGTCTGGGAGTGAAAAACTGTTTTTT. This sequence encodes CASSQDRSGSEKLFF.

The V call is TRBV9, the J call TRBJ2-2; D ambiguous. From germline, CDR1 is SGDLS and CDR2 YYNGEE. Trimming removed 4 bases at V and 0 bases at J, with 13 bases between. The CDR3 extends over 16 amino acids. The CDR3 protein is CASSLRGVTNTGELFF. CDR3 in DNA: TGTGCCAGCAGCCTCCGAGGAGTTACGAACACCGGGGAGCTGTTTTTT.

The chain couples TRBV6-5 to TRBJ1-6, with a tentative D call TRBD1 (6 bases). This CDR3 contains 15 residues. Germline V gene data show CDR1 as MNHEY and CDR2 as SVGAGI. V lost 6 bases to trimming and J lost 9 bases, with 18 bases between them. The CDR3 sequence is CASSPSFQGGSPLHF. CDR3 DNA: TGTGCCAGCAGCCCATCGTTCCAAGGGGGTTCACCCCTCCACTTT.